This T cell receptor beta chain derives from a study of T cell repertoires in cytomegalovirus infection. Across the whole study: Well-studied HLA-B-restricted CMV epitopes were used in the study alongside recently identified HLA-C-restricted ones. Study-level points and caveats: In two of eight donors, the top clonotype was HLA-C-restricted CMV-specific.

Germline CDR1 reads SGHAT; CDR2 reads FQNNGV. V lost 5 bases and J lost 6; bases outside the gene matches: 10. The CDR3 sequence is 16 residues long. MiXCR, applied by TCRdb to the reads, yields one record per CDR3 protein. Here the sample spans roughly 990,000 distinct CDR3 sequences, roughly a third being singletons. As to this clonotype: Its antigen remains unknown.

The rearrangement links TRBV11-2 to TRBJ2-1; 10 bases line up with TRBD2. The material sequenced was cultured CD8+ T cells from PBMCs, taken from culture after CMV antigen stimulation. The TCR sequence derives from a human donor in good health (CMV status not recorded). Some clones in this sample may be carry-over from other donors' samples. The chain's CDR3 is CASSPYSGGGLNEQFF. In nucleotides, the CDR3 is TGTGCCAGCAGCCCGTACAGCGGGGGGGGTCTCAATGAGCAGTTCTTC.